A selection of T cell receptor beta chains follows, all from one sample in a study of Ad26.COV2.S vaccination and SARS-CoV-2 variants. Data came from immunoSEQ multiplex PCR; TCRdb stores just in-frame clones and leaves some out. The sample carries a few hundred thousand clones, 85% to 90% recorded once. This sample comprised peripheral blood, obtained in a trial of Ad26.COV2.S vaccine versus placebo. The receptors were gathered from a person aged 18-60 years who received the Ad26.COV2.S COVID-19 vaccine or a placebo. The CDR3 runs from the conserved cysteine through the conserved F or W. Each record gives: J gene, V gene, D gene, clone size, CDR3 protein, CDR3 DNA. D genes are given only for firm matches. Clone sizes are given selectively: once, few, many, or a class where the clone is expanded.

TRBJ2-2,TRBV2,TRBD1,once,CASRRTGNTGELFF,TGTGCCAGCAGGCGGACAGGGAACACCGGGGAGCTGTTTTTT
TRBJ2-1,TRBV7-9,.,.,CASSPDSGSSYNEQFF,TGTGCCAGCAGCCCCGATTCCGGGAGCTCCTACAATGAGCAGTTCTTC
TRBJ2-1,TRBV10-3,.,.,CAITPNNEQFF,TGTGCCATCACTCCGAACAATGAGCAGTTCTTC
TRBJ2-3,TRBV7-8,TRBD2,.,CASSLVARTSGTDTQYF,TGTGCCAGCAGCTTAGTCGCGCGGACTAGCGGCACAGATACGCAGTATTTT
TRBJ2-1,TRBV10-2,.,.,CASSVIQGHLSEQFF,TGCGCCAGCAGTGTAATTCAGGGACATCTCTCTGAGCAGTTCTTC
TRBJ2-7,TRBV5-1,TRBD1,.,CASSPGQGWYEQYF,TGCGCCAGCAGCCCCGGACAGGGGTGGTACGAGCAGTACTTC
TRBJ2-2,TRBV30,.,once,CAWSVLGTGELFF,TGTGCCTGGAGTGTACTTGGAACCGGGGAGCTGTTTTTT
TRBJ2-3,TRBV9,TRBD2,.,CASSYSGGTTDTQYF,TGTGCCAGCAGCTATAGCGGGGGGACCACAGATACGCAGTATTTT
TRBJ1-1,TRBV7-3,.,.,CASSVTGTDHGEAFF,TGTGCCAGCAGCGTAACCGGGACGGATCATGGCGAAGCTTTCTTT
TRBJ1-6,TRBV7-9,.,.,CASSFLSGLGRNSPLHF,TGTGCCAGCAGTTTCCTTTCCGGGTTGGGCCGGAATTCACCCCTCCACTTT
TRBJ2-7,TRBV4-2,TRBD2,.,CASSQEWGSGGHYEQYF,TGTGCCAGCAGCCAAGAATGGGGCAGCGGGGGCCACTACGAGCAGTACTTC
TRBJ1-4,TRBV29-1,TRBD1,once,CSVGTGGGEKLFF,TGCAGCGTTGGAACAGGGGGCGGTGAAAAACTGTTTTTT
TRBJ1-2,TRBV28,.,.,CASSLSGRRRDGYTF,TGTGCCAGCAGTTTATCAGGGCGAAGGAGAGATGGCTACACCTTC
TRBJ2-2,TRBV29-1,.,.,CSVMAPSNTGELFF,TGCAGCGTGATGGCCCCTTCGAACACCGGGGAGCTGTTTTTT
TRBJ1-1,TRBV7-3,TRBD1,.,CASSLGGGINTEAFF,TGTGCCAGCAGCTTAGGAGGGGGCATAAACACTGAAGCTTTCTTT
TRBJ2-5,TRBV4-1,.,.,CASSQGRSQTEAQETQYF,TGCGCCAGCAGCCAAGGCCGTAGCCAGACAGAAGCCCAAGAGACCCAGTACTTC
TRBJ2-3,TRBV6-5,TRBD2,.,CASNRRGVDTQYF,TGTGCCAGCAACCGGCGGGGGGTAGATACGCAGTATTTT
TRBJ2-6,TRBV30,.,.,CAWSVDRTVSGANVLTF,TGTGCCTGGAGTGTTGACAGAACTGTCTCTGGGGCCAACGTCCTGACTTTC
TRBJ2-4,TRBV6-6,TRBD2,.,CASSWVGEGNIQYF,TGTGCCAGCAGTTGGGTCGGGGAGGGAAACATTCAGTACTTC
TRBJ2-5,TRBV6-5,.,.,CASRSDGKTQYF,TGTGCCAGCAGATCGGACGGGAAGACCCAGTACTTC
TRBJ2-7,TRBV12-3/TRBV12-4,.,few,CASSLTAPYEQYF,TGTGCCAGCAGTTTAACCGCCCCCTACGAGCAGTACTTC
TRBJ2-2,TRBV2,TRBD1,.,CASSPGTGVTGELFF,TGTGCCAGCAGTCCCGGGACAGGGGTAACCGGGGAGCTGTTTTTT
TRBJ2-1,TRBV4-1,.,few,CASSQDPARINEQFF,TGCGCCAGCAGCCAAGATCCGGCTAGAATCAATGAGCAGTTCTTC
TRBJ1-5,TRBV6-5,.,.,CASSPVRLSNQPQHF,TGTGCCAGCAGCCCCGTGAGACTCAGCAATCAGCCCCAGCATTTT
TRBJ1-4,TRBV6-6,TRBD1,.,CASSYGTAINEKLFF,TGTGCCAGCAGTTACGGGACAGCCATTAATGAAAAACTGTTTTTT
TRBJ2-7,TRBV11-3,TRBD1,few,CASSLTGVGEQYF,TGTGCCAGCAGCCTTACAGGGGTAGGCGAGCAGTACTTC
TRBJ1-4,TRBV6-6,.,.,CASSYGGSTNEKLFF,TGTGCCAGCAGTTACGGGGGTTCAACTAATGAAAAACTGTTTTTT
TRBJ1-1,TRBV29-1,TRBD1,.,CSGWDRGLAEAFF,TGCAGCGGATGGGACAGGGGTTTGGCTGAAGCTTTCTTT
TRBJ1-2,TRBV6-6,.,.,CASSRGRDLANYGYTF,TGTGCCAGCAGCAGAGGCCGGGACCTAGCTAACTATGGCTACACCTTC
TRBJ1-6,TRBV7-2,.,.,CASSLPRRGNSPLHF,TGTGCCAGCAGCTTACCCAGGAGGGGGAATTCACCCCTCCACTTT
TRBJ2-7,TRBV4-1,.,.,CASSALLWAYEQYF,TGCGCCAGCAGCGCGCTCCTCTGGGCCTACGAGCAGTACTTC
TRBJ2-2,TRBV7-3,.,.,CASSLSSGHSSGELFF,TGTGCCAGCAGCTTATCTTCGGGACATAGTTCCGGGGAGCTGTTTTTT
TRBJ2-5,TRBV4-3,.,.,CASSQDGGHGGETQYF,TGCGCCAGCAGCCAAGATGGGGGCCATGGGGGAGAGACCCAGTACTTC
TRBJ1-5,TRBV5-1,TRBD1,.,CASSPGQGDQPQHF,TGCGCCAGCAGCCCAGGACAGGGAGATCAGCCCCAGCATTTT
TRBJ1-6,TRBV5-1,TRBD1,few,CASSLVVGTVNNSPLHF,TGCGCCAGCAGCTTGGTGGTCGGGACAGTCAATAATTCACCCCTCCACTTT
TRBJ2-7,TRBV5-4,.,.,CASSPSYEQYF,TGTGCCAGCAGCCCTTCCTACGAGCAGTACTTC
TRBJ1-2,TRBV4-3,.,.,CASSQDYMGGYGYTF,TGCGCCAGCAGCCAAGATTACATGGGGGGCTATGGCTACACCTTC
TRBJ2-3,TRBV2,TRBD2,.,CAGGLAGGGSTDTQYF,TGTGCCGGGGGACTAGCGGGGGGCGGGAGCACAGATACGCAGTATTTT
TRBJ2-5,TRBV20-1,TRBD1,.,CSASGRGRETQYF,TGCAGTGCTAGTGGCAGGGGGCGGGAGACCCAGTACTTC
TRBJ1-2,TRBV6-6,.,.,CASTPGRYGYTF,TGTGCCAGCACCCCAGGGCGTTATGGCTACACCTTC
TRBJ1-6,TRBV27,TRBD1,.,CASSLTGRWSPLHF,TGTGCCAGCAGTTTGACAGGGCGCTGGTCACCCCTCCACTTT
TRBJ2-3,TRBV14,TRBD2,.,CASSQDWLRGGMTDTQYF,TGTGCCAGCAGCCAAGATTGGCTCCGCGGGGGGATGACAGATACGCAGTATTTT
TRBJ2-7,TRBV19,.,.,CASSLSRSGNEQYF,TGTGCCAGTAGTCTATCTCGATCAGGGAACGAGCAGTACTTC
TRBJ2-3,TRBV4-1,.,.,CASSLGEAGDTQYF,TGCGCCAGCAGCCTAGGTGAGGCTGGTGATACGCAGTATTTT
TRBJ2-7,TRBV4-1,TRBD1,.,CASSQVRAGTGGYEQYF,TGCGCCAGCAGCCAAGTGAGAGCCGGGACAGGGGGTTACGAGCAGTACTTC
TRBJ1-6,TRBV5-1,.,.,CASSPPDWNSPLHF,TGCGCCAGCAGCCCCCCCGATTGGAATTCACCCCTCCACTTT
TRBJ2-3,TRBV6-4,TRBD2,.,CASSDGGGASEDTQYF,TGTGCCAGCAGTGACGGCGGGGGGGCCTCTGAAGATACGCAGTATTTT
TRBJ2-7,TRBV9,.,.,CASSVGVQGNEQYF,TGTGCCAGCAGCGTAGGAGTTCAGGGGAACGAGCAGTACTTC
TRBJ2-3,TRBV9,.,.,CASSVGGTVGGTQYF,TGTGCCAGCAGCGTAGGCGGGACGGTAGGAGGTACGCAGTATTTT
TRBJ2-7,TRBV5-8,.,.,CASSFLGNSYEQYF,TGTGCCAGCAGCTTCTTGGGGAACTCCTACGAGCAGTACTTC
TRBJ2-5,TRBV20-1,.,.,CSASRQGEGVKYF,TGCAGTGCTAGTAGGCAGGGAGAGGGGGTCAAGTACTTC
TRBJ2-5,TRBV6-2/TRBV6-3,.,.,CASSFQLTQETQYF,TGTGCCAGCAGTTTCCAATTGACTCAAGAGACCCAGTACTTC
TRBJ2-7,TRBV19,.,.,CASSLNSHPNYEQYF,TGTGCCAGTAGCCTAAACAGTCACCCCAACTACGAGCAGTACTTC
TRBJ2-3,TRBV2,.,.,CASGRGGTDTQYF,TGTGCCAGCGGCCGGGGCGGCACAGATACGCAGTATTTT
TRBJ1-3,TRBV11-2,.,.,CASSSGQSSGNTIYF,TGTGCCAGCAGCTCAGGACAGAGCTCTGGAAACACCATATATTTT
TRBJ2-1,TRBV7-8,TRBD2,.,CASSFGTSGGAGNEQFF,TGTGCCAGCAGCTTCGGGACTAGCGGGGGGGCTGGCAATGAGCAGTTCTTC
TRBJ2-2,TRBV5-1,TRBD1,.,CASSSGQGTGELFF,TGCGCCAGCAGCTCCGGACAGGGGACCGGGGAGCTGTTTTTT
TRBJ2-2,TRBV9,TRBD1,.,CASSVATKGQGAIGELFF,TGTGCCAGCAGCGTAGCTACGAAGGGACAGGGGGCTATCGGGGAGCTGTTTTTT
TRBJ2-1,TRBV7-4,.,.,CASSLGRDVIALAEQFF,TGTGCCAGCAGCTTAGGACGCGACGTCATTGCGTTGGCTGAGCAGTTCTTC
TRBJ1-1,TRBV6-6,.,.,CASTYNTGNTEAFF,TGTGCCAGCACCTATAACACGGGGAACACTGAAGCTTTCTTT